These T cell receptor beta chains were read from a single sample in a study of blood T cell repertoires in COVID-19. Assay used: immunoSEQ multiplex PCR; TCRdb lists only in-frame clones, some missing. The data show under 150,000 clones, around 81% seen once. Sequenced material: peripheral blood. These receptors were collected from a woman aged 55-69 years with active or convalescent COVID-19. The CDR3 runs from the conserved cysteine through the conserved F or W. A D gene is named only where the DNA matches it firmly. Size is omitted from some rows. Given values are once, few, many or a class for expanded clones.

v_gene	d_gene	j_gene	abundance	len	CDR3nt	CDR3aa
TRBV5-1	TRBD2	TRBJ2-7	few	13	TGCGCCAGCAGTGTAGCGGGTACCTACGAGCAGTACTTC	CASSVAGTYEQYF
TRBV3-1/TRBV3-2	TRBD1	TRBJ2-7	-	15	TGTGCCAGCAGCCTCCAGACAGGGAGTTCCTACGAGCAGTACTTC	CASSLQTGSSYEQYF
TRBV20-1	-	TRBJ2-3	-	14	TGCAGTGCTAGTCTACAGGGAACCACAGATACGCAGTATTTT	CSASLQGTTDTQYF
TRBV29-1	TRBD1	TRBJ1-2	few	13	TGCAGCGTTACCGTGACAGGGGGGACGGGCTACACCTTC	CSVTVTGGTGYTF
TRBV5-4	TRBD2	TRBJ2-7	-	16	TGTGCCAGCAGCTTGGGGTCGGCGGGAGGGTCGTACGAGCAGTACTTC	CASSLGSAGGSYEQYF
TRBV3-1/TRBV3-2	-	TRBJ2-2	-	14	TGTGCCAGCAGCCCCAGCGGGCGGAGCGGGGAGCTGTTTTTT	CASSPSGRSGELFF
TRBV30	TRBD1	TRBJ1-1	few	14	TGTGCCTGGAACCGGGACAGCTCTCACACTGAAGCTTTCTTT	CAWNRDSSHTEAFF
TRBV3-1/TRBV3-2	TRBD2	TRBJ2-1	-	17	TGTGCCAGCAGCCCAGCGGGACTAGCGGGGGGTAATAATGAGCAGTTCTTC	CASSPAGLAGGNNEQFF
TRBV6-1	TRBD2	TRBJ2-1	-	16	TGTGCCAGCAGTGATAAGGCGCGGGGGGTCTACAATGAGCAGTTCTTC	CASSDKARGVYNEQFF
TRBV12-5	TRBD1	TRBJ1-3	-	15	TGTGCTAGCACGTTGACAGGGGTAATCGGAAACACCATATATTTT	CASTLTGVIGNTIYF
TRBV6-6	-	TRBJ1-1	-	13	TGTGCCAGCAGTTCCCCGGGGAGAACTGAAGCTTTCTTT	CASSSPGRTEAFF
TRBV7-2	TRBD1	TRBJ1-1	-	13	TGTGCCAGCAGCTCGGGACAGGGATATGAAGCTTTCTTT	CASSSGQGYEAFF
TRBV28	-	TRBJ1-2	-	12	TGTGCTAAAGGCGGGATTAACTATGGCTACACCTTC	CAKGGINYGYTF
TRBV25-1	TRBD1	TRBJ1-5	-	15	TGTGCCAGCAGCCCCGGGACAGCTAGCAATCAGCCCCAGCATTTT	CASSPGTASNQPQHF
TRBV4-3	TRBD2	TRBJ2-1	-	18	TGCGCCAGCAGCCAGGATAGACCGGGACTAGCGGGGCAAAATGAGCAGTTCTTC	CASSQDRPGLAGQNEQFF
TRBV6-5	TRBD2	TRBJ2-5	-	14	TGTGCCAGCAGGCTAGCGGGGGCCCAAGAGACCCAGTACTTC	CASRLAGAQETQYF
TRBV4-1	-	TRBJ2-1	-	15	TGCGCCAGCAGCGACCACAGGGAGACCTACAATGAGCAGTTCTTC	CASSDHRETYNEQFF
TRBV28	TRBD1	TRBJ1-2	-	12	TGTGCCAGCCAGAGGACAGGGGAAGGCTACACCTTC	CASQRTGEGYTF
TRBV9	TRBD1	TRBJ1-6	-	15	TGTGCCAGCAGCGCGCGACAGGGGTGGAATTCACCCCTCCACTTT	CASSARQGWNSPLHF
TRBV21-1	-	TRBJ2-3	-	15	TGTGCCAGCAGCAAAGTAGACAGGGTGGAGGATACGCAGTATTTT	CASSKVDRVEDTQYF
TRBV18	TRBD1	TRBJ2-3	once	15	TGTGCCAGCTCACCAGTCCGGGACAGGGGGGATACGCAGTATTTT	CASSPVRDRGDTQYF
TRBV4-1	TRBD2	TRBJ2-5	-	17	TGCGCCAGCAGCCCCCCCGGGGCCCTAGCGGGGGGGAAGACCCAGTACTTC	CASSPPGALAGGKTQYF
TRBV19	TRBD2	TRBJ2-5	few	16	TGTGCCAGTAGTACCTGGACTAGCGGGGAACGGGAGACCCAGTACTTC	CASSTWTSGERETQYF
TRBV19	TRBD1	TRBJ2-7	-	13	TGTGCCAGTAGTCGGACAGGGCCCTACGAGCAGTACTTC	CASSRTGPYEQYF
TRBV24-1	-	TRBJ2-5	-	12	TGTGCCACCAGGGACACCCAAGAGACCCAGTACTTC	CATRDTQETQYF
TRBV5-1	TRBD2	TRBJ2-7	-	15	TGCGCCAGCAGCTCTGGGACTAGCGGGGTGGGAGAGCAGTACTTC	CASSSGTSGVGEQYF
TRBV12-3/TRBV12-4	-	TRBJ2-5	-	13	TGTGCCAGCAGTTACACTGGGGGGGAGACCCAGTACTTC	CASSYTGGETQYF
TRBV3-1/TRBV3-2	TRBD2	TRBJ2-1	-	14	TGTGCCAGCAGTCGACTAGCGGGTGGTAATGAGCAGTTCTTC	CASSRLAGGNEQFF
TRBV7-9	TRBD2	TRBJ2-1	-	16	TGTGCCAGCAGCCCTCGACTAGCGGGAGGGTACAATGAGCAGTTCTTC	CASSPRLAGGYNEQFF
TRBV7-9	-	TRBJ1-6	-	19	TGTGCCAGCAGCTTAGTCCCATTTACAGGGATATTCCCTAATTCACCCCTCCACTTT	CASSLVPFTGIFPNSPLHF
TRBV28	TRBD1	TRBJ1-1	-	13	TGTGCCAGCAGAGAGACAGGGGGCACTGAAGCTTTCTTT	CASRETGGTEAFF